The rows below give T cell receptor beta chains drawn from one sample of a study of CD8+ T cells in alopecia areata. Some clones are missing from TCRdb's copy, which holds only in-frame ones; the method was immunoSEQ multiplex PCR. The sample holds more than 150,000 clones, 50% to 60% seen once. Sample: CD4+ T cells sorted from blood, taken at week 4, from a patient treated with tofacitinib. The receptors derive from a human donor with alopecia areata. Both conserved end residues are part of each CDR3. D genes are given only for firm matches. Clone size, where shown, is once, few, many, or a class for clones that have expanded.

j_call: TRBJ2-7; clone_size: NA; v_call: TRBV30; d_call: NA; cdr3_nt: TGTGCCTGGAGTGTTGGGTACTACGAGCAGTACTTC; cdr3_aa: CAWSVGYYEQYF
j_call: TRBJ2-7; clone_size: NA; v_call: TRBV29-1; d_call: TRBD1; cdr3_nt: TGCAGCGCACTCCGGGACAGGGGGAACGAGCAGTACTTC; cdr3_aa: CSALRDRGNEQYF
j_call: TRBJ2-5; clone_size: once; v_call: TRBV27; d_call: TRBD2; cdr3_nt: TGTGCCAGCAGTTTCCTATTCAGCGGGGGGGTGGAGACCCAGTACTTC; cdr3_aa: CASSFLFSGGVETQYF
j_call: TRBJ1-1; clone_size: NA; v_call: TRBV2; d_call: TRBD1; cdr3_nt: TGTGCCAGCAGTGGACAGGGAGGAGCTGAAGCTTTCTTT; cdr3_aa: CASSGQGGAEAFF
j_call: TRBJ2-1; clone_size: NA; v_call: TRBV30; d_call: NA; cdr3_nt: TGTGCCTGGAGTGTACGGGGGCCCTCCTACAATGAGCAGTTCTTC; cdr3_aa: CAWSVRGPSYNEQFF
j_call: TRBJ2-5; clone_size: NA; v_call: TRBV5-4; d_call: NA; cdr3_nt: TGTGCCAGCAGCTTGGACAGGGAAGGGATTCAAGAGACCCAGTACTTC; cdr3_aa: CASSLDREGIQETQYF
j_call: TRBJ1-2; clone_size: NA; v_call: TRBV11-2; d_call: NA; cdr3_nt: TGTGCCAGCAACCAAGTGGGGGGAACTAACTATGGCTACACCTTC; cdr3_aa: CASNQVGGTNYGYTF
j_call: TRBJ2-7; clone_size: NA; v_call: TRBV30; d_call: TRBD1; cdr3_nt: TGTGCCTGGAGTCGGACGGGACAGGGGTCCTCCGAGCAGTACTTC; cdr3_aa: CAWSRTGQGSSEQYF
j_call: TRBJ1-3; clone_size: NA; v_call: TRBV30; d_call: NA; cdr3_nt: TGTGCCTGGAGTGCAGGAGCTGGAAACACCATATATTTT; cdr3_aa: CAWSAGAGNTIYF
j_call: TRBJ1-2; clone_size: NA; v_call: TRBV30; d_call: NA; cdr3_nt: TGTGCCTGCCCTCGGGCCGGGACACAATACACCTTC; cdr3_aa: CACPRAGTQYTF
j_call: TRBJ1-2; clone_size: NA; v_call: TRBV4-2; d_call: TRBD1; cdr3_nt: TGTGCCAGCAGCCAAGATAGCGGACAGGGTGTGGATAACTATGGCTACACCTTC; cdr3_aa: CASSQDSGQGVDNYGYTF
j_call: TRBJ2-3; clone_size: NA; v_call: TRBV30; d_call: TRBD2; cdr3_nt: TGTGCCTGGAGTGTATGGTTGCCTAGCGGGTACACAGATACGCAGTATTTT; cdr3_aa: CAWSVWLPSGYTDTQYF
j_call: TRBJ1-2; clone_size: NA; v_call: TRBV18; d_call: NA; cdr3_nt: TGTGCCAGCTCCGGGAACTATGGCTACACCTTC; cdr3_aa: CASSGNYGYTF
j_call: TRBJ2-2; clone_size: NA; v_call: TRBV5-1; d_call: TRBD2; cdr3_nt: TGCGCCAGCAGAGCCAGGTTGGAGCGGGGGCGTTTAACGAACACCGGGGAGCTGTTTTTT; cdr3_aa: CASRARLERGRLTNTGELFF
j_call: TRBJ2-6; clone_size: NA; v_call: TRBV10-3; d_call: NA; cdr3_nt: TGTGCCATCAGTGAGTCAGGGGCTGGGGCCAACGTCCTGACTTTC; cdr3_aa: CAISESGAGANVLTF
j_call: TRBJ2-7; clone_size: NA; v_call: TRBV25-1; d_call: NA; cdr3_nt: TGTGCCAGCAGTGTTAGCTACGAGCAGTACTTC; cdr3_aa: CASSVSYEQYF
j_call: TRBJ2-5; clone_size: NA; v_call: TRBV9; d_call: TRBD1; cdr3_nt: TGTGCCAGCAGCCCACGGTCAGGGGGCCTCGGGGAGACCCAGTACTTC; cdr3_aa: CASSPRSGGLGETQYF
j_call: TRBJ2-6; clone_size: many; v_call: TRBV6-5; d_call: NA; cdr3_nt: TGTGCCAGCAGTTCCGGGACTGGAGGGGCCAACGTCCTGACTTTC; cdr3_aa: CASSSGTGGANVLTF
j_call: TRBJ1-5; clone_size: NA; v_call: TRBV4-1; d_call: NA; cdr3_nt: TGCGCCAGCAGCCAAGATATAACTGCAGGGCCCCAGCATTTT; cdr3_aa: CASSQDITAGPQHF
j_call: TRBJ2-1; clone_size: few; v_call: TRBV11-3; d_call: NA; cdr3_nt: TGTGCCAGCAGCTTGTCATTTGCTGAGCAGTTCTTC; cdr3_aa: CASSLSFAEQFF
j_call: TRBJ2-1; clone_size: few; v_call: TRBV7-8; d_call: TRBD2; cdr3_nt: TGTGCCAGCAGCATAAATAGCGGGGGGAAGGGGGAGCAGTTCTTC; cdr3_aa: CASSINSGGKGEQFF
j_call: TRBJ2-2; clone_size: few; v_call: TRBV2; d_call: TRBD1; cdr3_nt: TGTGCCAGCAGTGGCCCCGTCCGGGACAGGGACACCGGGGAGCTGTTTTTT; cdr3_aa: CASSGPVRDRDTGELFF
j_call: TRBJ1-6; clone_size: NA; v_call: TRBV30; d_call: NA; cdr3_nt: TGTGCCTGGAGTATAGGCCAGAATTCACCCCTCCACTTT; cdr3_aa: CAWSIGQNSPLHF
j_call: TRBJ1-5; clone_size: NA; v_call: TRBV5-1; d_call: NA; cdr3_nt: TGCGCCAGCAGCCTTGGCCAGGGTTCCAATCAGCCCCAGCATTTT; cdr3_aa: CASSLGQGSNQPQHF
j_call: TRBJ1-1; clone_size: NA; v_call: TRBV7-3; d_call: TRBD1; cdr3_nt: TGTGCCAGCAGCGTTAGACAGGGGAAGGTTCACACTGAAGCTTTCTTT; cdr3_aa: CASSVRQGKVHTEAFF
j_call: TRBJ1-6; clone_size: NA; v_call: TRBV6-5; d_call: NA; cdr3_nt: TGTGCCAGCAGCAATATACAGGGAAATAATTCACCCCTCCACTTT; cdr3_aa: CASSNIQGNNSPLHF
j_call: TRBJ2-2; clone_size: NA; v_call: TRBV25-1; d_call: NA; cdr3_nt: TGTGCCAGCCAGGGCCTTACCGGGGAGCTGTTTTTT; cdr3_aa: CASQGLTGELFF
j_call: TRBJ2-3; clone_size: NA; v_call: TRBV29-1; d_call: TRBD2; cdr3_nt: TGCAGCGTTGCGACTAGCGGGGGGTCCACAGATACGCAGTATTTT; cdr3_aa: CSVATSGGSTDTQYF
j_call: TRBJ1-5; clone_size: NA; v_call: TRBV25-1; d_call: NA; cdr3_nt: TGTGCCAGCAGCGGAAGGGCCGCGGGGCCCCAGCATTTT; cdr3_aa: CASSGRAAGPQHF
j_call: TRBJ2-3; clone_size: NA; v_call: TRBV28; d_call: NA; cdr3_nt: TGTGCCAGCAAAAACACAGGAACAGATACGCAGTATTTT; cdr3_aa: CASKNTGTDTQYF
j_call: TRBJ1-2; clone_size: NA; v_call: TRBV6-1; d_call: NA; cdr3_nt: TGTGCCAGCAGTGAGGCAGGGATGGGAGGCTACACCTTC; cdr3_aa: CASSEAGMGGYTF
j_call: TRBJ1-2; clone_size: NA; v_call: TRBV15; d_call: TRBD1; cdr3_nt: TGTGCCACCAGCAGGCCGGGACAGGGGGCGCTGGGCTACACCTTC; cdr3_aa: CATSRPGQGALGYTF
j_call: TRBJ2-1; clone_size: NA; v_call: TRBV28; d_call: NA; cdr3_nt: TGTGCCAGCATCCGACGCTCCTACAATGAGCAGTTCTTC; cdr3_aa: CASIRRSYNEQFF
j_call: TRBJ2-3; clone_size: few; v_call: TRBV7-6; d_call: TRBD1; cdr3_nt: TGTGCCAGCAGCTTAGCGGACAGGGCAACAGATACGCAGTATTTT; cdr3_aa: CASSLADRATDTQYF
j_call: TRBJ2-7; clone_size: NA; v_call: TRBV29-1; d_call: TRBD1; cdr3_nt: TGCAGCGTTGCCCCTCTCGCAGGGGGCCTCGAGCAGTACTTC; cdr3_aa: CSVAPLAGGLEQYF
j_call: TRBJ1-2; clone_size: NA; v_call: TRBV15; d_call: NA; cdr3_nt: TGTGCCACCCTCTTACCAGGGTTTGGCTACACCTTC; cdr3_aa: CATLLPGFGYTF
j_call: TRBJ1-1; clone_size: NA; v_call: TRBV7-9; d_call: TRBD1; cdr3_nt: TGTGCCAGCAGCCTGGGACAGGGGTACACTGAAGCTTTCTTT; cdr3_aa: CASSLGQGYTEAFF
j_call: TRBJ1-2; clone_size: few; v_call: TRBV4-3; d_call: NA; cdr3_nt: TGCGCCAGCAGCCCCAACCCAGGGGATGGCTACACCTTC; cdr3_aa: CASSPNPGDGYTF
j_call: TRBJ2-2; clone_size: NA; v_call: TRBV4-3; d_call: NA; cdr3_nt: TGCGCCAGCAGCTTAGAGACACCTCCGAACACCGGGGAGCTGTTTTTT; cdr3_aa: CASSLETPPNTGELFF
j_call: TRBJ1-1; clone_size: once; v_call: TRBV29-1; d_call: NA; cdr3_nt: TGCAGCTTCTGGAACACTGAAGCTTTCTTT; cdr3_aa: CSFWNTEAFF
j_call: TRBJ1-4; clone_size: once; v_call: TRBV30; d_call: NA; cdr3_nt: TGTGCCTGGAGTCGGACAGCTAATGAAAAACTGTTTTTT; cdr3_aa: CAWSRTANEKLFF
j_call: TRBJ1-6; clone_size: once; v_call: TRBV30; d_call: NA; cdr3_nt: TGTGCCTGGAGTAGGGGCTCACCCCTCCACTTT; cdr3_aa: CAWSRGSPLHF
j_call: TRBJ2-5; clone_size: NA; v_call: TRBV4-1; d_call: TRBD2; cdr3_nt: TGCGCCAGCAGCGGACAACTGACTAGCGCCCAGTACTTC; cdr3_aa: CASSGQLTSAQYF
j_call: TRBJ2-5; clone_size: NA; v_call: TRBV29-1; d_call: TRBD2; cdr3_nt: TGCAGCGTTGAGGGACTAGCAAGTGAGACCCAGTACTTC; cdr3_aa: CSVEGLASETQYF
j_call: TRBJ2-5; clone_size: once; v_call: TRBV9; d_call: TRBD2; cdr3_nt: TGTGCCAGCAGCGCTCCGGGGGGATGGGAGACCCAGTACTTC; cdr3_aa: CASSAPGGWETQYF
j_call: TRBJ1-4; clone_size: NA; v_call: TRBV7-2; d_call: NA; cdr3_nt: TGTGCCAGCAGCAGAGCCTCAGGGGCAACTAATGAAAAACTGTTTTTT; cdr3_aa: CASSRASGATNEKLFF